This entry lists 7 T cell receptor beta chains sequenced from one sample in a study of blood T cell repertoires in COVID-19. Produced via immunoSEQ multiplex PCR; TCRdb's table is partial and in-frame only. The sample contains 300,000 to 350,000 clones, 65% to 90% of which appear only once. The specimen was PBMCs or T cells enriched from blood (not recorded which). Receptors were obtained from a woman between 40 and 50 years old with acute COVID-19.

This rearrangement joins TRBV29-1 to TRBJ1-1; weak D call: TRBD1 (6 bases). The germline V gene encodes CDR1 SQVTM and CDR2 ANQGSEA. The V end lost 4 bases, the J end lost 10 bases, and 13 bases lay between the germline ends. The CDR3 runs 11 residues. The CDR3 DNA follows: TGCAGCGTTGCGAACGGGGGGCGAGCTTTCTTT. It translates to CSVANGGRAFF.

The chain uses TRBV4-3 and TRBJ2-7; 10 positions match TRBD2. J lost 3 bases, V lost 0 bases, and 8 bases had no gene match. This CDR3 comprises 17 residues. The germline V gene has CDR1 LGHNA and CDR2 YSLEER. The CDR3 loop reads CASSQETGTSALYEQYF. The DNA for the CDR3 is TGCGCCAGCAGCCAAGAGACCGGGACTAGCGCACTCTACGAGCAGTACTTC.

V and J are TRBV5-4 and TRBJ1-2, with 8 bases identical to TRBD1. CDR1 is SGHNT and CDR2 is YYREEE in the germline V gene (reference sequence). The CDR3 is 14 amino acids. The trim removed 5 bases at V and 0 bases at J, leaving 3 bases unmatched. CDR3 region: CASRRGQANYGYTF. CDR3 DNA: TGTGCCAGCAGAAGGGGACAGGCTAACTATGGCTACACCTTC. Using reference TRBV5-4 and TRBJ1-2 for the parts outside the CDR3, the full variable domain is ETGVTQSPTHLIKTRGQQVTLRCSSQSGHNTVSWYQQALGQGPQFIFQYYREEENGRGNFPPRFSGLQFPNYSSELNVNALELDDSALYLCASRRGQANYGYTFGSGTRLTVV.

The CDR3 here is CASSFFLGGGASNYGYTF. For the CDR3, the DNA is TGTGCCAGTAGTTTTTTTCTAGGAGGGGGCGCATCCAACTATGGCTACACCTTC. The chain recombines TRBV19 with TRBJ1-2; 7 bases align to TRBD1. Per the germline V gene, CDR1 is LNHDA and CDR2 is SQIVND (reference sequence). V trimming: 5 bases; J trimming: 2 bases; junction bases outside the gene matches: 17. The CDR3 contains 18 residues. Together with reference TRBV19 and TRBJ1-2, the CDR3 gives the full variable domain: DGGITQSPKYLFRKEGQNVTLSCEQNLNHDAMYWYRQDPGQGLRLIYYSQIVNDFQKGDIAEGYSVSREKKESFPLTVTSAQKNPTAFYLCASSFFLGGGASNYGYTFGSGTRLTVV.

For the CDR3, the DNA is TGTGCCAGCAGCCAAGCCTCTCGGACAGCCTATAATTCACCCCTCCACTTT. Amino acids: CASSQASRTAYNSPLHF. The chain employs TRBV3-1 (or the pseudogene TRBV3-2) and TRBJ1-6; TRBD1 might be the D (6 bases). Germline V gene data show CDR1 as LGHDT and CDR2 as YNNKEL (reference sequence). Trimming cost V 1 base and J 2 bases, with 12 bases left between them. CDR3 length: 17 amino acids.

This rearrangement joins TRBV10-3 to TRBJ1-6; 10 bases map to TRBD1. In germline, CDR1 is ENHRY, CDR2 SYGVKD. The CDR3 is 15 amino acids. V was pared by 4 bases and J by 7 bases, with 4 bases of the junction left unmatched. DNA for the CDR3: TGTGCCATCAGTGCGGACAGGGGGGCCAATTCACCCCTCCACTTT. Translating gives CAISADRGANSPLHF.

The chain links TRBV28 to TRBJ1-5; D gene uncertain. The CDR3 is 12 residues long. The germline V and J ends were trimmed by 6 bases and 7 bases, with 10 bases remaining between them. The germline gives CDR1 MDHEN, CDR2 SYDVKM. The CDR3 region has the DNA TGTGCCAGCAGGCTTTGGGCCCAGCCCCAGCATTTT. Its translation is CASRLWAQPQHF.